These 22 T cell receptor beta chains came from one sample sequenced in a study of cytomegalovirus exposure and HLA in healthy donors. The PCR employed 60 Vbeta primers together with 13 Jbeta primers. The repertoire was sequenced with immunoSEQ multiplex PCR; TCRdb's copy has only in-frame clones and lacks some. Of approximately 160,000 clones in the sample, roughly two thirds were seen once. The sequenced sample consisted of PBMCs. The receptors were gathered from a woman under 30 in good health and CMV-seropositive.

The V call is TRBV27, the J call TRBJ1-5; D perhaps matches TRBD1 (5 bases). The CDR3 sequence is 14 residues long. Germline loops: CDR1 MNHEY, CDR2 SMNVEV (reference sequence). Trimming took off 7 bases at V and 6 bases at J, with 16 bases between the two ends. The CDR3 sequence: CASMEGVGGQPQHF. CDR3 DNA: TGTGCCAGCATGGAAGGGGTGGGGGGTCAGCCCCAGCATTTT.

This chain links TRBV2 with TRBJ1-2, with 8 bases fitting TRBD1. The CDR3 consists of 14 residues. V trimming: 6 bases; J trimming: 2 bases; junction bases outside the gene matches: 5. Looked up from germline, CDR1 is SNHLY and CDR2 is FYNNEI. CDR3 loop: CASRGTGSNYGYTF. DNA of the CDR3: TGTGCCAGCAGGGGGACAGGATCCAACTATGGCTACACCTTC.

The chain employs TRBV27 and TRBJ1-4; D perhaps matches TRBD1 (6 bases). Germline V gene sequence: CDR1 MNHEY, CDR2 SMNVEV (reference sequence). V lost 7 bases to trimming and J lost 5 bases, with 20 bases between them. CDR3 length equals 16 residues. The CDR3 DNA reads TGTGCCAGCACATTACGTTGGGGGCAAGGGAATGAAAAACTGTTTTTT. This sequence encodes CASTLRWGQGNEKLFF.

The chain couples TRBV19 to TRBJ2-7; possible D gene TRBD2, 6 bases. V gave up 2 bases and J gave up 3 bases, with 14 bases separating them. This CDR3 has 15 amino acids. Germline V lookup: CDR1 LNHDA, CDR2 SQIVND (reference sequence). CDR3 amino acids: CASSIQASEHYEQYF. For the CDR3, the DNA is TGTGCCAGTAGTATACAGGCTAGCGAACACTACGAGCAGTACTTC.

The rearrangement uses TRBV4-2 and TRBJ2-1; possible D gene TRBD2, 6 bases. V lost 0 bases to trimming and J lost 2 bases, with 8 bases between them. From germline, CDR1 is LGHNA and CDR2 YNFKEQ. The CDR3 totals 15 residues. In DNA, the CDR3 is TGTGCCAGCAGCCAAGAGGCGGGGCCCTACAATGAGCAGTTCTTC. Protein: CASSQEAGPYNEQFF.

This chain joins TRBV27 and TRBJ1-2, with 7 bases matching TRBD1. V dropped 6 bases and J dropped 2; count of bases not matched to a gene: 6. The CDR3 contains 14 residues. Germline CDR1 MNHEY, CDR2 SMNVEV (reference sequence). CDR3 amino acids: CASRIRQGNYGYTF. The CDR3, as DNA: TGTGCCAGCAGAATACGACAGGGAAACTATGGCTACACCTTC.

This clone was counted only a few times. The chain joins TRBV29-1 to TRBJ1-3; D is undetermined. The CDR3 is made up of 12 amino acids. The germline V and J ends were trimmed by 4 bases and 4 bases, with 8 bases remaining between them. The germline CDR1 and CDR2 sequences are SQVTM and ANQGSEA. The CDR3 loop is CSVGALGNTIYF. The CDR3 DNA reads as TGCAGCGTTGGGGCCCTAGGAAACACCATATATTTT.

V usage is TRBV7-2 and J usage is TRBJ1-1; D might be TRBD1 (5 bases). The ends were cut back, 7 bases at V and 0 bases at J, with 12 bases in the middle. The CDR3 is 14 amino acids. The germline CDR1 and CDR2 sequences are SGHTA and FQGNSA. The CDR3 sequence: CASTRRQLNTEAFF. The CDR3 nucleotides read TGTGCCAGCACCCGAAGACAGTTGAACACTGAAGCTTTCTTT.

CDR3 sequence reads: CASSEQGAPYNEQFF. The CDR3 nucleotides read TGTGCCAGCAGTGAACAGGGGGCACCCTACAATGAGCAGTTCTTC. The chain is built from TRBV6-1 and TRBJ2-1, with 8 bases matching TRBD1. Germline CDR1 reads MNHNS; CDR2 reads SASEGT. V lost 2 bases to trimming and J lost 2 bases; unmatched junction nucleotides: 2. This CDR3 contains 15 residues.

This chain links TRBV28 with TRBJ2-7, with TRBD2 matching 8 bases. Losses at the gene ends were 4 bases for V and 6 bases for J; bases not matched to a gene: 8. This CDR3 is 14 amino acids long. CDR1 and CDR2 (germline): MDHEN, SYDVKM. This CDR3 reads CASSSGTRAFEQYF. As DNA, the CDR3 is TGTGCCAGCAGTTCCGGGACTAGGGCCTTCGAGCAGTACTTC. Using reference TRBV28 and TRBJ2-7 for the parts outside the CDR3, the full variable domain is DVKVTQSSRYLVKRTGEKVFLECVQDMDHENMFWYRQDPGLGLRLIYFSYDVKMKEKGDIPEGYSVSREKKERFSLILESASTNQTSMYLCASSSGTRAFEQYFGPGTRLTVT.

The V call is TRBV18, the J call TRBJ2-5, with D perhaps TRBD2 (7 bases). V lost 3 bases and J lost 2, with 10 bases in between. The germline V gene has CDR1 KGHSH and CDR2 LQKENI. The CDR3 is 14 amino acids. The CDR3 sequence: CASSPRGQQETQYF. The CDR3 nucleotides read TGTGCCAGCTCACCGCGGGGGCAACAAGAGACCCAGTACTTC.

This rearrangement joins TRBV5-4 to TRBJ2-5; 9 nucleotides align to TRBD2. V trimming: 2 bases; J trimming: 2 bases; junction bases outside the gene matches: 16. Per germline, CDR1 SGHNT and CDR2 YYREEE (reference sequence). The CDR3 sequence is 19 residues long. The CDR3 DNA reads TGTGCCAGCAGCTTCCCCAGCGGGGGGCTCAGATGGGGGCAAGAGACCCAGTACTTC. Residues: CASSFPSGGLRWGQETQYF.

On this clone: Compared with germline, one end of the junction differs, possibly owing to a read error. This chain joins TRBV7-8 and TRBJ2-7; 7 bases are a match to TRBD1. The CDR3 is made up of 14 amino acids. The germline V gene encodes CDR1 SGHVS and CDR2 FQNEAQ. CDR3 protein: CTSSSGTDSYEQYF. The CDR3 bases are TGTACCAGCAGTTCCGGGACAGACTCCTACGAGCAGTACTTC.

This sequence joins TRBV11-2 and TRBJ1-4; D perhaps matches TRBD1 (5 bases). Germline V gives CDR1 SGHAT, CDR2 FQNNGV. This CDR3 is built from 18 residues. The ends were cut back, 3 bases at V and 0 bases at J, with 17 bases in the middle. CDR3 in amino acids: CASSFFDWRDSTNEKLFF. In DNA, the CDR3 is TGTGCCAGCAGCTTTTTCGACTGGAGGGACTCAACTAATGAAAAACTGTTTTTT.

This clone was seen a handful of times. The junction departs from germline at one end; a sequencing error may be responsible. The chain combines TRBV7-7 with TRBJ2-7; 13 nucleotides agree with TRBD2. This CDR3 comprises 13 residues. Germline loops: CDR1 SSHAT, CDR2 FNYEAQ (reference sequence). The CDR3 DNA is TGTGCTAGCAGCCGACTAGCGGGAGGCGAGCAGTACTTC. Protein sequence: CASSRLAGGEQYF.

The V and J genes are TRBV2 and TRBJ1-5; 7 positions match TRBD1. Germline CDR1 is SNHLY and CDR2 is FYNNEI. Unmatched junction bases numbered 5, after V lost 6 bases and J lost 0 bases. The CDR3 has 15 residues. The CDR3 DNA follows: TGTGCCAGCAGGGGGGACAGCCATAGCAATCAGCCCCAGCATTTT. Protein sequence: CASRGDSHSNQPQHF.

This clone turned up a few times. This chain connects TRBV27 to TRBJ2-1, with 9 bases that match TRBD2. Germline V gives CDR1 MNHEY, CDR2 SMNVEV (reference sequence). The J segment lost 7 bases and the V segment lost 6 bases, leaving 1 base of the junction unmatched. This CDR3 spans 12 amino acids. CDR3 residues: CASRAGGNEQFF. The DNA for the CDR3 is TGTGCCAGCAGAGCGGGAGGTAATGAGCAGTTCTTC.

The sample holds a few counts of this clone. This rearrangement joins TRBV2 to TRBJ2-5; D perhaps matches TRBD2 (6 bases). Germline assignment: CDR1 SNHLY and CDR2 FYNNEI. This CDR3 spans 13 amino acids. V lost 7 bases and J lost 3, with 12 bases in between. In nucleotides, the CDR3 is TGTGCCAGCACCCGGACGGGGGAAGAGACCCAGTACTTC. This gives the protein CASTRTGEETQYF.

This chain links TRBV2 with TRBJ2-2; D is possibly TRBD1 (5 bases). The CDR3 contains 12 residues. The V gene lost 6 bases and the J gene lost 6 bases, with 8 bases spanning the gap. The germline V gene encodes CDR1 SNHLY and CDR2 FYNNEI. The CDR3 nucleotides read TGTGCCAGCAGGAAGGGGCCCGGGGAGCTGTTTTTT. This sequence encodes CASRKGPGELFF.

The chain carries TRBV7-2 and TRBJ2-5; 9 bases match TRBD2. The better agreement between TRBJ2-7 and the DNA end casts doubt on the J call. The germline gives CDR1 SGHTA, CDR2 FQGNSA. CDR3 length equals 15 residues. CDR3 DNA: TGTGCCAGCAGCTCCCGCTCTAGCGGGACAAACGAGCAGTACTTC. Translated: CASSSRSSGTNEQYF.

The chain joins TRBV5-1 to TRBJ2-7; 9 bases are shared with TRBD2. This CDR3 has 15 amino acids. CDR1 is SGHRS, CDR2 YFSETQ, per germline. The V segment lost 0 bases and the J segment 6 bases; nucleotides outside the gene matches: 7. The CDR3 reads CASSLGGGRAREQYF. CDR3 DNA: TGCGCCAGCAGCTTGGGGGGCGGGAGGGCCCGCGAGCAGTACTTC.

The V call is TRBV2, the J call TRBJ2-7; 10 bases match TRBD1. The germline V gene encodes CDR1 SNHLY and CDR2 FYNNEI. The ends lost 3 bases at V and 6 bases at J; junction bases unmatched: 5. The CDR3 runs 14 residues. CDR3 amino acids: CASSETGTGVEQYF. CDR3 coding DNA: TGTGCCAGCAGTGAGACCGGGACAGGGGTCGAGCAGTACTTC.